A single sample is the source of the 30 T cell receptor beta chains below, sequenced in a study of T cells in Graves' hyperthyroidism and ophthalmopathy. Amplified TCR beta CDR3 regions derived from RNA transcripts. TCR CDR3 regions were first amplified by RT-PCR with HTBI primers. One entry per CDR3 protein, called by TCRdb with MiXCR from the multiplex PCR reads. The sample records about 200,000 distinct CDR3 sequences, less than 20% being singletons. Sequencing used blood. The receptor set was obtained from a woman between 45 and 65 years old with Graves' hyperthyroidism.

This clonotype was seen many times. The chain joins TRBV12-3 or TRBV12-4 to TRBJ1-1; TRBD1 agrees at 7 bases. The J segment lost 1 base and the V segment lost 3 bases, leaving 5 bases of the junction unmatched. The CDR3 is 15 amino acids. CDR3 in DNA: TGTGCCAGCAGTTTTCTAGGGGGCTGGAACACTGAAGCTTTCTTT. Translated, it gives CASSFLGGWNTEAFF.

This clonotype was seen ten or more times. J is TRBJ1-5 and V is TRBV6-5, with TRBD1 matching over 7 bases. Per the germline V gene, CDR1 is MNHEY and CDR2 is SVGAGI. CDR3 length equals 12 residues. Trimming at V came to 8 bases and at J to 5 bases, leaving 3 bases not matched to a gene. The chain's CDR3 is CASRQGDQPQHF. CDR3 in DNA: TGTGCCAGCCGACAGGGCGATCAGCCCCAGCATTTT.

The J gene is TRBJ1-2, the V gene TRBV12-3 or TRBV12-4; D not resolved. The CDR3 covers 15 residues. Trimming took 0 bases from V and 8 from J, leaving 16 bases between them. The chain's CDR3 is CASSLAGSGGGGYTF. The CDR3, as DNA: TGTGCCAGCAGTTTAGCAGGGTCAGGTGGTGGAGGCTACACCTTC.

This chain links TRBV25-1 with TRBJ2-1; 7 positions match TRBD1. Germline assignment: CDR1 MGHDK and CDR2 SYGVNS. Unmatched junction bases numbered 7, after V lost 7 bases and J lost 1 base. This CDR3 region has 15 residues. Here the CDR3 reads CASTPRTGSYNEQFF. CDR3 sequence (DNA): TGTGCCAGCACGCCTAGGACAGGTTCCTACAATGAGCAGTTCTTC.

The table lists this clonotype with many counts. This sequence joins TRBV11-3 and TRBJ1-1, with D uncertain. The CDR3 totals 14 residues. The germline CDR1 and CDR2 sequences are SGHNT and YENEEA. Trimming took 2 bases from V and 10 from J, leaving 17 bases between them. This CDR3 reads CASSLRFPGPAAFF. CDR3 in DNA: TGTGCCAGCAGCTTAAGGTTCCCGGGTCCAGCAGCTTTCTTT.

This clonotype has a count of ten or more. CDR3 amino acids: CAISGETGLGTYEQYF. The CDR3 nucleotides are TGTGCCATCAGTGGGGAGACAGGCCTTGGGACCTACGAGCAGTACTTC. The chain recombines TRBV10-3 with TRBJ2-7, with D possibly matching TRBD1 (6 bases). Germline CDR1 reads ENHRY; CDR2 reads SYGVKD. This CDR3 is built from 16 residues. V was trimmed by 4 bases and J by 2 bases, leaving 18 bases between them.

There are many counts of this clonotype. The rearrangement uses TRBV7-2 and TRBJ1-2; D is unresolved. The germline CDR1 and CDR2 sequences are SGHTA and FQGNSA. V was trimmed by 1 base and J by 2 bases, leaving 8 bases between them. CDR3 length: 14 amino acids. Here the CDR3 DNA reads TGTGCCAGCAGCTTAGAGGTTGGGAACTATGGCTACACCTTC. Translation: CASSLEVGNYGYTF.

This clonotype has a count of ten or more. The chain employs TRBV13 and TRBJ1-2, with no clear D. CDR1 and CDR2 from the germline V gene are PRHDT and FYEKMQ (reference sequence). This CDR3 is built from 14 residues. V was cut by 0 bases and J by 8 bases, with 13 bases left in between. The CDR3 region is CASSLGPPSHGYTF. The CDR3 bases are TGTGCCAGCAGCTTAGGCCCCCCGAGTCACGGCTACACCTTC.

The chain recombines TRBV20-1 with TRBJ2-1; TRBD2 matches 14 bases. Per the germline V gene, CDR1 is DFQATT and CDR2 is SNEGSKA (reference sequence). The CDR3 covers 15 residues. The junction had 3 bases not matched to a gene; V was cut back by 5 bases and J by 3 bases. As DNA, the CDR3 is TGCAGTGCTGCTGGGACTAGCGGGAGCTACAATGAGCAGTTCTTC. Its translation: CSAAGTSGSYNEQFF.

This clonotype was seen many times. The chain recombines TRBV24-1 with TRBJ2-3; 7 positions agree with TRBD2. Trimming took 9 bases from V and 1 from J; bases not matched to a gene: 9. Germline lookup yields CDR1 KGHDR and CDR2 SFDVKD. The CDR3 runs to 15 residues. CDR3 region: CATGGRGGGTDTQYF. CDR3 DNA: TGTGCCACCGGGGGGAGGGGAGGAGGCACAGATACGCAGTATTTT.

The chain carries TRBV19 and TRBJ2-2, with 15 nucleotides matching TRBD2. Losses at the gene ends were 6 bases for V and 5 bases for J; bases not matched to a gene: 13. This CDR3 spans 19 amino acids. Per the germline V gene, CDR1 is LNHDA and CDR2 is SQIVND (reference sequence). The CDR3: CASRKTPVGLAGGTGELFF. CDR3 coding DNA: TGTGCCAGTAGAAAAACCCCGGTGGGACTAGCGGGAGGAACCGGGGAGCTGTTTTTT.

The sample holds many counts of this clonotype. J is TRBJ2-1 and V is TRBV6-1; TRBD2 agrees at 8 bases. This CDR3 is 17 amino acids long. CDR1 is MNHNS and CDR2 is SASEGT in the germline V gene. Trimming took 5 bases from V and 8 from J; bases not matched to a gene: 17. The CDR3 nucleotides are TGTGCCAGCAGTTTCTCCGATGAAGCGGGAGCAAATGATGAGCAGTTCTTC. This encodes CASSFSDEAGANDEQFF.

This rearrangement joins TRBV5-8 to TRBJ2-5; no firm D call. V dropped 1 base and J dropped 2 bases, with 6 bases sitting between them. The germline CDR1 and CDR2 sequences are SGHTS and YDEGEE. There are 13 residues in the CDR3. CDR3 amino acids: CASSLTAQETQYF. CDR3 DNA sequence: TGTGCCAGCAGCTTGACAGCGCAAGAGACCCAGTACTTC.

Only a few counts were recorded for this clonotype. The rearrangement uses TRBV5-1 and TRBJ2-6, with a tentative D call TRBD2 (6 bases). From germline, CDR1 is SGHRS and CDR2 YFSETQ. Trimming cost V 4 bases and J 2 bases, with 10 bases left between them. This CDR3 spans 15 amino acids. CDR3: CASSAGSAGANVLTF. The CDR3 coding sequence is TGCGCCAGCAGCGCCGGGAGTGCTGGGGCCAACGTCCTGACTTTC.

This clonotype turned up a few times. This chain joins TRBV6-1 and TRBJ1-2, with a tentative D call TRBD1 (5 bases). The CDR3 sequence is 13 residues long. Germline assignment: CDR1 MNHNS and CDR2 SASEGT. Trimming cost V 6 bases and J 2 bases, with 10 bases left between them. The CDR3 coding sequence is TGTGCCAGCAGCAGGGACGCAAACTATGGCTACACCTTC. Translating it yields CASSRDANYGYTF.

This clonotype came up many times. The chain employs TRBV30 and TRBJ1-1, with D maybe TRBD1 (6 bases). The CDR3 has 14 amino acids. CDR1 is GTSNPN, CDR2 SVGIG, per germline (reference sequence). Trimming took 0 bases from V and 1 from J, leaving 9 bases between them. For the CDR3, the DNA is TGTGCCTGGAGTGTGTGGGGGCGGAACACTGAAGCTTTCTTT. Encoded protein: CAWSVWGRNTEAFF.

Of note for this clonotype: It may be a read error: a sequence one base away is much more abundant. V and J are TRBV12-3 or TRBV12-4 and TRBJ2-5, with TRBD2 identical over 8 bases. The CDR3 is made up of 14 amino acids. With 6 bases clipped from V and 4 bases from J, the junction kept 7 bases outside the gene matches. The CDR3 DNA reads TGTGCCAGCAGCCCCAACGGGGGGGCAGAGACCCAGTACTTC. Translation: CASSPNGGAETQYF.

With respect to this clonotype: Given a much more abundant clone one base away, this may be a read error. V and J are TRBV2 and TRBJ1-3; no reliable D call. CDR1 is SNHLY, CDR2 FYNNEI, per germline. The CDR3 is made up of 12 amino acids. Trimming left V 9 bases short and J 3 bases short, with 9 bases between. The CDR3 coding sequence is TGTGCCAGTGGTTTGCATGGAAACACCATATATTTT. As protein: CASGLHGNTIYF.

This clonotype was seen repeatedly, ten times or more. This chain links TRBV10-3 with TRBJ1-2; D remains unclear. Trimming stripped 4 bases from V and 4 bases from J, with 7 bases between. CDR1 ENHRY and CDR2 SYGVKD come from the germline V gene. The CDR3 totals 12 residues. CDR3 loop: CAISGDGYGYTF. For the CDR3, the DNA is TGTGCCATCAGTGGAGACGGCTATGGCTACACCTTC.

This clonotype was recorded many times. The genes are TRBV5-1 and TRBJ1-1; possible D gene TRBD1, 6 bases. CDR1 SGHRS and CDR2 YFSETQ come from the germline V gene. The CDR3 totals 14 residues. Trimming removed 4 bases from V and 1 base from J, with 11 bases in between. In DNA, the CDR3 is TGCGCCAGCAGCCAGGGGACGGAGAACACTGAAGCTTTCTTT. It is translated as CASSQGTENTEAFF. Together with reference TRBV5-1 and TRBJ1-1, the CDR3 gives the full variable domain: KAGVTQTPRYLIKTRGQQVTLSCSPISGHRSVSWYQQTPGQGLQFLFEYFSETQRNKGNFPGRFSGRQFSNSRSEMNVSTLELGDSALYLCASSQGTENTEAFFGQGTRLTVV.

This clonotype is a singleton in its sample. The V gene is TRBV28, the J gene TRBJ2-1; TRBD2 matches 13 bases. The germline V gene encodes CDR1 MDHEN and CDR2 SYDVKM. The CDR3 covers 16 residues. Trimming removed 6 bases from V and 4 bases from J; junction bases left unmatched: 6. The CDR3 DNA follows: TGTGCCAGCAGCCCAGCGACTAGCGGGAGGTACAATGAGCAGTTCTTC. It yields the protein CASSPATSGRYNEQFF.

The chain joins TRBV19 to TRBJ2-1; D possibly corresponds to TRBD2 (6 bases). This CDR3 spans 22 amino acids. Germline V lookup: CDR1 LNHDA, CDR2 SQIVND (reference sequence). Trimming pared 8 bases from V and 0 bases from J, leaving 35 bases between. The CDR3 loop reads CASSDWAGSHSGGPDSYNEQFF. CDR3 DNA sequence: TGTGCCAGTTCCGATTGGGCGGGGAGTCATTCGGGCGGGCCTGACTCCTACAATGAGCAGTTCTTC.

This clonotype was detected a few times. J is TRBJ2-5 and V is TRBV20-1; D unresolved. Germline CDR1 reads DFQATT; CDR2 reads SNEGSKA (reference sequence). V dropped 6 bases and J dropped 2 bases, with 7 bases sitting between them. This CDR3 is 11 amino acids long. The CDR3 DNA follows: TGCAGTGCCCTTAGGCAAGAGACCCAGTACTTC. Amino acid sequence: CSALRQETQYF.

About this clonotype itself: An end of the junction differs from the germline gene, which may be a read error. The rearrangement joins TRBV11-2 to TRBJ2-2; D may be TRBD1 (6 bases). Germline V gene sequence: CDR1 SGHAT, CDR2 FQNNGV. CDR3 length: 16 amino acids. The CDR3 DNA reads as TGTGCCAGCAGCCTCGATTCAGGGGTTGGAACCGGGAAGCTGTTTTTT. It codes for CASSLDSGVGTGKLFF.

This clonotype was observed at least ten times. CDR3 protein: CSGGQGRNYGYTF. CDR3 DNA: TGCAGTGGCGGACAAGGCCGCAACTATGGCTACACCTTC. The rearrangement uses TRBV20-1 and TRBJ1-2, with D possibly TRBD1 on 5 matching bases. CDR1 is DFQATT, CDR2 SNEGSKA, per germline (reference sequence). The CDR3 contains 13 residues. With 7 bases removed from V and 2 bases from J, the gap between germline ends came to 14 bases.

The V gene is TRBV5-1, the J gene TRBJ1-1; 12 bases are a match to TRBD1. J was trimmed by 3 bases and V by 3 bases; bases with no gene match: 9. This CDR3 region has 17 residues. Per germline, CDR1 SGHRS and CDR2 YFSETQ. In DNA, the CDR3 is TGCGCCAGCAGCTCACGGGGGACAGGGGGCGCCGACACTGAAGCTTTCTTT. Its protein product is CASSSRGTGGADTEAFF.

This clonotype was seen a handful of times. This chain uses TRBV5-1 with TRBJ2-2, with 14 bases lining up with TRBD2. Germline CDR1 SGHRS, CDR2 YFSETQ. The CDR3 has 18 amino acids. V was pared by 2 bases and J by 2 bases, with 5 bases of the junction left unmatched. CDR3 nucleotides: TGCGCCAGCAGCTTCGGACTAGCGGGAGGACCAAACACCGGGGAGCTGTTTTTT. It specifies CASSFGLAGGPNTGELFF.

This clonotype has a count of ten or more. The chain is built from TRBV24-1 and TRBJ2-5; unclear D gene. Trimming removed 3 bases at V and 4 bases at J, with 8 bases between. Germline CDR1 KGHDR, CDR2 SFDVKD. The length of the CDR3 is 13 residues. This chain's CDR3 is CATSDGSRETQYF. The CDR3 DNA reads as TGTGCCACCAGTGATGGTTCGCGAGAGACCCAGTACTTC.

Only a few counts were recorded for this clonotype. The chain employs TRBV10-3 and TRBJ1-2; D gene unclear. Trimming stripped 0 bases from V and 3 bases from J, with 11 bases between. Germline CDR1 is ENHRY and CDR2 is SYGVKD. This CDR3 has 15 amino acids. CDR3 in amino acids: CAISESLAGDYGYTF. The CDR3 coding sequence is TGTGCCATCAGTGAGTCATTGGCCGGGGACTATGGCTACACCTTC.

With respect to this clonotype: A much larger clone sits a single nucleotide away, making a read error possible. This chain links TRBV12-3 or TRBV12-4 with TRBJ2-2; maybe TRBD2 (5 bases). The CDR3 loop spans 13 amino acids. CDR3 bases: TGTGCCAGCAGGAGGCCGAACACCGGGGAGCTGCTTTTT. Translating it yields CASRRPNTGELLF.